Following are 10 T cell receptor beta chains from one sample sequenced in a study of PD-L1 blockade in urothelial cancer. Time point reported: peripheral blood 6 weeks after treatment start. Clones were read by immunoSEQ multiplex PCR, and TCRdb kept only the in-frame ones, dropping some. The sample records about 45,000 clones, roughly four fifths being singletons. Sequenced material: PBMCs, taken around atezolizumab (anti-PD-L1) treatment. Source of these receptors: a man in his sixties with urothelial cancer.

V is TRBV2 and J is TRBJ2-1; D perhaps matches TRBD1 (5 bases). The germline V and J ends were trimmed by 6 bases and 2 bases, with 14 bases remaining between them. Germline V gene sequence: CDR1 SNHLY, CDR2 FYNNEI. The CDR3 spans 15 residues. The CDR3, as DNA: TGTGCCAGCAGAGTTCGGACAAGTGCCTACAATGAGCAGTTCTTC. It codes for CASRVRTSAYNEQFF.

The chain has TRBV27 and TRBJ2-2; no firm D call. Trimming stripped 0 bases from V and 7 bases from J, with 3 bases between. The CDR3 sequence is 12 residues long. Germline CDR1 reads MNHEY; CDR2 reads SMNVEV (reference sequence). The CDR3: CASSLSGGELFF. The CDR3 DNA reads TGTGCCAGCAGTTTATCCGGCGGGGAGCTGTTTTTT.

This clone turned up a few times. J is TRBJ1-5 and V is TRBV5-1, with D tentatively TRBD1 (6 bases). Germline V gene lookup returns CDR1 SGHRS and CDR2 YFSETQ. V was shortened by 0 bases and J by 2 bases, with 9 bases between the two germline ends. This CDR3 has 15 residues. The CDR3 loop reads CASSLDAGGNQPQHF. The DNA for the CDR3 is TGCGCCAGCAGCTTGGATGCAGGGGGCAATCAGCCCCAGCATTTT.

The sample holds a few counts of this clone. The J gene is TRBJ1-2, the V gene TRBV28; D uncertain. V lost 2 bases, J lost 3 bases, and 16 bases lay in between. Per the germline V gene, CDR1 is MDHEN and CDR2 is SYDVKM. The CDR3 runs to 16 residues. The CDR3 loop is CASSLPPRGMDYGYTF. The DNA of the CDR3 is TGTGCCAGCAGTTTACCCCCACGGGGAATGGACTATGGCTACACCTTC.

The J gene is TRBJ1-1, the V gene TRBV5-6, with 7 bases fitting TRBD1. This CDR3 is built from 15 residues. V lost 0 bases to trimming and J lost 4 bases; unmatched junction nucleotides: 6. CDR1 and CDR2 (germline): SGHDT, YYEEEE. The DNA of the CDR3 is TGTGCCAGCAGCTTGGGAGTGGGACAGCCCACTGAAGCTTTCTTT. Translation gives CASSLGVGQPTEAFF.

V usage is TRBV10-1 and J usage is TRBJ1-3; the D is unclear. The length of the CDR3 is 12 residues. V was clipped by 3 bases and J by 3 bases, with 3 bases between them. CDR1 WNHNN and CDR2 SYGVQD come from the germline V gene (reference sequence). The DNA of the CDR3 is TGCGCCAGCAGTGACGGTGGAAACACCATATATTTT. This sequence encodes CASSDGGNTIYF.

The chain couples TRBV10-3 to TRBJ2-5; 8 nucleotides agree with TRBD1. The germline V gene encodes CDR1 ENHRY and CDR2 SYGVKD. The V gene end was trimmed by 8 bases and the J gene end by 3 bases; junction bases not matched to a gene: 8. This CDR3 is built from 14 residues. The CDR3 loop is CAISQPDREETQYF. CDR3 DNA: TGTGCCATCTCACAGCCGGACAGGGAAGAGACCCAGTACTTC.

This sequence joins TRBV6-5 and TRBJ2-1; D may be TRBD1 (6 bases). This CDR3 comprises 14 residues. The V end lost 0 bases, the J end lost 7 bases, and 10 bases lay between the germline ends. CDR1 MNHEY and CDR2 SVGAGI come from the germline V gene. In nucleotides, the CDR3 is TGTGCCAGCAGTTACTCGAAAGGGGGAAATGAGCAGTTCTTC. Translation gives CASSYSKGGNEQFF.

The rearrangement links TRBV5-4 to TRBJ2-1, with a tentative D call TRBD2 (6 bases). The CDR3 has 14 amino acids. Per the germline V gene, CDR1 is SGHNT and CDR2 is YYREEE (reference sequence). With 4 bases removed from V and 7 bases from J, the gap between germline ends came to 15 bases. CDR3 sequence (DNA): TGTGCCAGCAGCCTCGGGAGCAGTCTTAATGAGCAGTTCTTC. Amino acids: CASSLGSSLNEQFF.

The chain recombines TRBV27 with TRBJ2-7, with 7 positions matching TRBD1. This CDR3 spans 14 amino acids. Unmatched junction bases numbered 7, after V lost 4 bases and J lost 4 bases. CDR1 is MNHEY, CDR2 SMNVEV, per germline (reference sequence). This CDR3 is CASSSRTGAYEQYF. CDR3 nucleotide sequence: TGTGCCAGCAGTTCTAGGACAGGCGCTTACGAGCAGTACTTC.